What follows are 30 T cell receptor beta chains derived from one specimen sequenced in a study of blood T cells in healthy people across ages. Using a J-beta primer mix together with a sample-barcoded 5' primer, a second PCR was run for roughly 6 to 12 cycles. One entry per CDR3 protein, called by TCRdb with MiXCR from the 5' RACE reads. The sample yields roughly 1.5 million distinct CDR3 sequences, under 55% seen once. The sequencing sample was made of blood. The receptors shown here come from a woman younger than 30 in good health.

Only a few counts were recorded for this clonotype. The chain couples TRBV3-1 to TRBJ1-5; D might be TRBD1 (6 bases). The CDR3 runs 14 residues. The germline V gene has CDR1 LGHDT and CDR2 YNNKEL (reference sequence). V shed 3 bases and J shed 7 bases, with 13 bases lying between them. The CDR3 region is CASSHRDMHQPQHF. The CDR3, as DNA: TGTGCCAGCAGCCACCGGGACATGCACCAGCCCCAGCATTTT. The variable domain in full, with the rest retrieved from reference TRBV3-1 and TRBJ1-5, is DTAVSQTPKYLVTQMGNDKSIKCEQNLGHDTMYWYKQDSKKFLKIMFSYNNKELIINETVPNRFSPKSPDKAHLNLHINSLELGDSAVYFCASSHRDMHQPQHFGDGTRLSIL.

The V and J genes are TRBV3-1 and TRBJ2-5; a weak D match, TRBD2 (5 bases). Germline V lookup: CDR1 LGHDT, CDR2 YNNKEL (reference sequence). This CDR3 is 14 amino acids long. Between the trimmed V and J ends, which lost 1 base and 11 bases, there was a span of 17 bases. The CDR3: CASSQVGKRNEQYF. The DNA for the CDR3 is TGTGCCAGCAGCCAAGTCGGGAAGCGCAATGAGCAGTACTTC.

The chain is built from TRBV6-2 or TRBV6-3 and TRBJ2-1; 10 bases line up with TRBD2. This CDR3 comprises 19 residues. Trimming removed 4 bases from V and 7 bases from J; junction bases left unmatched: 19. CDR1 MNHEY and CDR2 SVGEGT come from the germline V gene. The CDR3 reads CASSFRGYSGGPPGNEQFF. The CDR3 DNA is TGTGCCAGCAGTTTTCGGGGGTATAGCGGGGGGCCTCCGGGGAATGAGCAGTTCTTC.

This clonotype was observed a handful of times. The chain links TRBV20-1 to TRBJ1-2; a weak D match, TRBD1 (5 bases). Germline assignment: CDR1 DFQATT and CDR2 SNEGSKA (reference sequence). The V end was cut by 6 bases, the J end by 8 bases, with 22 bases between. CDR3 size: 14 residues. CDR3 DNA sequence: TGCAGTGCCCAACCTGGCGGGGCAACCGGAGGCTACACCTTC. It is translated as CSAQPGGATGGYTF.

V is TRBV29-1 and J is TRBJ1-1, with a possible D match to TRBD1 (6 bases). There are 11 residues in the CDR3. From germline, CDR1 is SQVTM and CDR2 ANQGSEA. V was shortened by 5 bases and J by 7 bases, with 11 bases between the two germline ends. CDR3: CSVSGTHEAFF. As DNA, the CDR3 is TGCAGCGTTTCCGGGACACATGAAGCTTTCTTT.

This chain uses TRBV7-2 with TRBJ2-1, with 7 bases matching TRBD1. Per the germline V gene, CDR1 is SGHTA and CDR2 is FQGNSA. This CDR3 has 15 residues. Germline trimming cut 3 bases from V and 7 bases from J; bases unmatched to any gene: 9. The CDR3 coding sequence is TGTGCCAGCAGCTTCTTAGGGGGCTCGACTAATGAGCAGTTCTTC. Its translation: CASSFLGGSTNEQFF.

This rearrangement joins TRBV4-1 to TRBJ2-7; D is undetermined. The CDR3 extends over 15 amino acids. CDR1 and CDR2 (germline): MGHRA, YSYEKL. V was pared by 1 base and J by 2 bases, with 12 bases between. For the CDR3, the DNA is TGCGCCAGCAGCCAAGGGCTCCACGGCCCCTACGAGCAGTACTTC. It specifies CASSQGLHGPYEQYF.

The sample holds many counts of this clonotype. This chain joins TRBV4-1 and TRBJ2-5; D perhaps matches TRBD1 (6 bases). The ends were cut back, 1 base at V and 4 bases at J, with 13 bases in the middle. The CDR3 length is 15 residues. CDR1 and CDR2 from the germline V gene are MGHRA and YSYEKL. DNA of the CDR3: TGCGCCAGCAGCCAAGGACAGGAAGGGTCAGAGACCCAGTACTTC. This encodes CASSQGQEGSETQYF.

The genes are TRBV12-3 or TRBV12-4 and TRBJ2-4, with D perhaps matching TRBD1 or TRBD2 (5 bases each). The CDR3 totals 12 residues. V was shortened by 1 base and J by 13 bases, with 11 bases between the two germline ends. The CDR3 is CASSLVWGGQYF. Here the CDR3 DNA reads TGTGCCAGCAGTTTAGTGTGGGGCGGGCAGTACTTC.

This clonotype has a handful of counts. The rearrangement uses TRBV29-1 and TRBJ1-4; a weak D match, TRBD1 (5 bases). Germline values: CDR1 SQVTM, CDR2 ANQGSEA. V lost 7 bases and J lost 12, with 12 bases in between. The CDR3 runs to 10 residues. CDR3 in DNA: TGCAGCGGGGGGGACGTTGAACTGTTTTTT. As protein: CSGGDVELFF.

This clonotype has a single count. The chain recombines TRBV28 with TRBJ1-1; tentative D call: TRBD1 (6 bases). Trimming took 5 bases from V and 9 from J, leaving 13 bases between them. In germline, CDR1 is MDHEN, CDR2 SYDVKM. The CDR3 contains 12 residues. CDR3 sequence: CASSPGQPKAFF. As DNA, the CDR3 is TGTGCCAGCAGTCCCGGACAGCCCAAAGCTTTCTTT. Based on the CDR3 plus reference TRBV28 and TRBJ1-1, the full variable domain is DVKVTQSSRYLVKRTGEKVFLECVQDMDHENMFWYRQDPGLGLRLIYFSYDVKMKEKGDIPEGYSVSREKKERFSLILESASTNQTSMYLCASSPGQPKAFFGQGTRLTVV.

This clonotype appeared many times. This chain uses TRBV7-2 with TRBJ2-1; D gene ambiguous. Trimming pared 4 bases from V and 3 bases from J, leaving 7 bases between. Germline lookup yields CDR1 SGHTA and CDR2 FQGNSA. The CDR3 totals 13 residues. The CDR3, as DNA: TGTGCCAGCAGCTCCTCAAACTACAATGAGCAGTTCTTC. It is translated as CASSSSNYNEQFF.

Written as DNA, the CDR3 is TGTGCCAGCAGCGTAGCGGTGACGGACATTGGCTACACCTTC. The encoded protein is CASSVAVTDIGYTF. The J gene is TRBJ1-2, the V gene TRBV9; tentative D call: TRBD1 (5 bases). This CDR3 comprises 14 residues. Trimming left V 0 bases short and J 7 bases short, with 13 bases between. CDR1 and CDR2 (germline): SGDLS, YYNGEE.

Comment on this clonotype: At one boundary the junction diverges from the germline segment, which might be a read error. The chain combines TRBV15 with TRBJ1-1; unclear D gene. From germline, CDR1 is LNHNV and CDR2 YYDKDF (reference sequence). The CDR3 has 14 residues. The CDR3: CATSRDPLNTETFF. The CDR3 DNA follows: TGTGCCACCAGCAGAGATCCTTTGAACACTGAAACTTTCTTT.

This clonotype came up a few times. The rearrangement joins TRBV20-1 to TRBJ2-4; D perhaps matches TRBD2 (5 bases). CDR3 size: 11 residues. V lost 3 bases to trimming and J lost 12 bases, with 12 bases between them. The germline CDR1 and CDR2 sequences are DFQATT and SNEGSKA (reference sequence). The CDR3 DNA is TGCAGTGCTAGGGTGGGGAGCCCTCAGTACTTC. Amino acids: CSARVGSPQYF.

The V call is TRBV4-1, the J call TRBJ2-2; D is uncertain. CDR3 length: 17 residues. V lost 0 bases, J lost 0 bases, and 11 bases lay in between. Germline values: CDR1 MGHRA, CDR2 YSYEKL. Here the CDR3 DNA reads TGCGCCAGCAGCCAAGATTTCCGGCTCTCGAACACCGGGGAGCTGTTTTTT. It codes for CASSQDFRLSNTGELFF.

This clonotype was recorded once. The chain uses TRBV7-8 and TRBJ1-2; TRBD1 might be the D (6 bases). V was shortened by 2 bases and J by 7 bases, with 20 bases between the two germline ends. There are 16 residues in the CDR3. Germline V CDR1 and CDR2: SGHVS, FQNEAQ. CDR3 bases: TGTGCCAGCAGCTTATCCGTGGACAGAGTCCCTCTTGGCTACACCTTC. This encodes CASSLSVDRVPLGYTF.

The chain combines TRBV27 with TRBJ2-7, with a weak D call TRBD2 (7 bases). Germline loops: CDR1 MNHEY, CDR2 SMNVEV (reference sequence). This CDR3 spans 16 amino acids. Trimming took off 5 bases at V and 2 bases at J, with 19 bases between the two ends. CDR3 sequence (DNA): TGTGCCAGCAGTCTGCGAATGGGCGGGGGCACCTACGAGCAGTACTTC. Amino acid sequence: CASSLRMGGGTYEQYF.

The chain has TRBV20-1 and TRBJ2-3; D not certain. Germline loops: CDR1 DFQATT, CDR2 SNEGSKA (reference sequence). V was cut by 6 bases and J by 6 bases, with 13 bases left in between. The CDR3 is 12 residues long. The CDR3 sequence: CSAPFNTDTQYF. DNA of the CDR3: TGCAGTGCCCCATTCAATACGGATACGCAGTATTTT.

This chain uses TRBV4-2 with TRBJ2-1, with D perhaps matching TRBD1 or TRBD2 (5 bases each). V gave up 4 bases and J gave up 12 bases, with 22 bases separating them. This CDR3 spans 15 amino acids. CDR1 and CDR2 (germline): LGHNA, YNFKEQ. This chain's CDR3 is CASSPLGLAIGGQFF. CDR3 bases: TGTGCCAGCAGCCCCCTGGGGCTAGCTATCGGTGGGCAGTTCTTC.

This sequence joins TRBV27 and TRBJ1-6, with TRBD1 matching 9 bases. This CDR3 spans 15 amino acids. The V segment lost 7 bases and the J segment 12 bases; nucleotides outside the gene matches: 13. In germline, CDR1 is MNHEY, CDR2 SMNVEV (reference sequence). In DNA, the CDR3 is TGTGCCAGCACCCCTCTCGGGACAGGGAAAGGACCCCTCCACTTT. It codes for CASTPLGTGKGPLHF.

This rearrangement joins TRBV9 to TRBJ2-3; possible D gene TRBD2, 6 bases. CDR3 length: 13 residues. Germline loops: CDR1 SGDLS, CDR2 YYNGEE. The germline V and J ends were trimmed by 4 bases and 6 bases, with 12 bases remaining between them. This CDR3 is CASSWAGRDTQYF. The CDR3 DNA is TGTGCCAGCAGCTGGGCGGGGAGGGATACGCAGTATTTT. The whole variable domain, remainder taken from reference TRBV9 and TRBJ2-3, is DSGVTQTPKHLITATGQRVTLRCSPRSGDLSVYWYQQSLDQGLQFLIQYYNGEERAKGNILERFSAQQFPDLHSELNLSSLELGDSALYFCASSWAGRDTQYFGPGTRLTVL.

The gene calls are TRBV9 and TRBJ1-1; TRBD1 agrees at 12 bases. The CDR3 is made up of 15 amino acids. Per the germline V gene, CDR1 is SGDLS and CDR2 is YYNGEE. V gave up 3 bases and J gave up 5 bases; unmatched junction bases: 5. CDR3 residues: CASSAGQGASTEAFF. CDR3 bases: TGTGCCAGCAGCGCGGGACAGGGGGCGAGTACTGAAGCTTTCTTT.

V is TRBV13 and J is TRBJ1-1; D is ambiguous. Trimming stripped 1 base from V and 0 bases from J, with 6 bases between. The CDR3 length is 14 residues. Per the germline V gene, CDR1 is PRHDT and CDR2 is FYEKMQ (reference sequence). The CDR3 sequence: CASSLVAMNTEAFF. The CDR3, as DNA: TGTGCCAGCAGCTTAGTGGCAATGAACACTGAAGCTTTCTTT.

The chain uses TRBV20-1 and TRBJ1-5; the D is unclear. This CDR3 contains 15 residues. The germline CDR1 and CDR2 sequences are DFQATT and SNEGSKA (reference sequence). V was pared by 3 bases and J by 0 bases, with 12 bases between. The CDR3 sequence is CSASSLAHSNQPQHF. The CDR3 DNA follows: TGCAGTGCTAGCAGCTTAGCTCATAGCAATCAGCCCCAGCATTTT.

This clonotype has only a few counts. The chain carries TRBV7-9 and TRBJ1-4; 9 bases agree with TRBD1. Germline V gene lookup returns CDR1 SEHNR and CDR2 FQNEAQ (reference sequence). The CDR3 runs to 16 residues. Trimming removed 5 bases from V and 4 bases from J; junction bases left unmatched: 8. CDR3 amino acids: CASSRTGTGHNEKLFF. Written as DNA, the CDR3 is TGTGCCAGCAGCAGGACCGGGACAGGGCATAATGAAAAACTGTTTTTT.

The chain recombines TRBV10-3 with TRBJ1-1; D remains unclear. The V gene lost 0 bases and the J gene lost 7 bases, with 21 bases spanning the gap. CDR1 and CDR2 (germline): ENHRY, SYGVKD. The CDR3 is 17 residues long. The CDR3 spells CAISESGAAPIDGEAFF. The DNA of the CDR3 is TGTGCCATCAGTGAGTCGGGAGCAGCCCCTATTGATGGTGAAGCTTTCTTT.

The table lists this clonotype with a count of one. The chain recombines TRBV5-1 with TRBJ2-1; 7 bases are shared with TRBD1. Gene TRBJ2-7 matches the end of the DNA better, so the J call may be wrong. The CDR3 has 16 amino acids. In germline, CDR1 is SGHRS, CDR2 YFSETQ. The CDR3 sequence: CASSWTGLKTYNEQYF. DNA for the CDR3: TGCGCCAGCAGCTGGACAGGATTAAAAACCTACAATGAGCAGTACTTC.

This CDR3 reads CASREQGGAADTQYF. CDR3 coding DNA: TGTGCCAGCAGAGAACAGGGGGGGGCCGCAGATACGCAGTATTTT. The chain has TRBV6-6 and TRBJ2-3; D is possibly TRBD1 (8 bases). Germline V gene sequence: CDR1 MNHNY, CDR2 SVGAGI (reference sequence). This CDR3 is built from 15 residues. With 6 bases removed from V and 4 bases from J, the gap between germline ends came to 17 bases.

This clonotype appeared a few times. This chain uses TRBV4-1 with TRBJ2-1; TRBD1 is a possible D gene (7 bases). The CDR3 totals 16 residues. The V and J ends lost 4 bases and 2 bases respectively, with 15 bases between them. From germline, CDR1 is MGHRA and CDR2 YSYEKL. Written as DNA, the CDR3 is TGCGCCAGCAGCCCCCAGGGGGGAGCTACCTACAATGAGCAGTTCTTC. It yields the protein CASSPQGGATYNEQFF.